These 23 T cell receptor beta chains were all obtained from the same sample, sequenced in a study of shared clonotypes between healthy human individuals. Clones were sequenced by immunoSEQ multiplex PCR, and TCRdb holds only the in-frame ones, with some missing. This repertoire shows approximately 1.4 million clones, 95% to 99% found once; its top ten account for about 0.45%. The sample consisted of naive CD4+ T cells sorted from blood. Described subset: CD45RA+ positively selected. Receptors were obtained from a man aged 25-45 years in good health.

This chain uses TRBV5-4 with TRBJ2-3; 11 positions match TRBD2. Looked up from germline, CDR1 is SGHNT and CDR2 is YYREEE (reference sequence). This CDR3 contains 16 residues. V lost 3 bases and J lost 2; bases outside the gene matches: 5. This CDR3 is CASSSPGLAATDTQYF. The CDR3 nucleotides are TGTGCCAGCAGCTCTCCGGGACTAGCGGCCACAGATACGCAGTATTTT.

The rearrangement links TRBV18 to TRBJ1-4, with TRBD1 matching 9 bases. In germline, CDR1 is KGHSH, CDR2 LQKENI. This CDR3 is 14 amino acids long. The V gene end was trimmed by 2 bases and the J gene end by 7 bases; junction bases not matched to a gene: 2. The DNA for the CDR3 is TGTGCCAGCTCACCAGGGACAGGGACTGAAAAACTGTTTTTT. This sequence encodes CASSPGTGTEKLFF.

The gene calls are TRBV6-6 and TRBJ2-5, with D possibly TRBD2 on 6 matching bases. The V and J ends lost 0 bases and 7 bases respectively, with 6 bases between them. There are 12 residues in the CDR3. Germline assignment: CDR1 MNHNY and CDR2 SVGAGI (reference sequence). Here the CDR3 DNA reads TGTGCCAGCAGTTACTCGGAGGGGACCCAGTACTTC. Amino acid sequence: CASSYSEGTQYF.

This clone was observed once. The CDR3 protein is CASSVAGAATLSYNEQFF. DNA for the CDR3: TGTGCCAGCAGCGTAGCAGGGGCGGCGACGCTTTCCTACAATGAGCAGTTCTTC. The chain carries TRBV9 and TRBJ2-1; a possible D gene is TRBD1 (6 bases). Trimming removed 0 bases from V and 1 base from J, with 17 bases in between. The CDR3 is made up of 18 amino acids. Germline V gene lookup returns CDR1 SGDLS and CDR2 YYNGEE.

The CDR3 DNA follows: TGTGCCAGCTCACCAAGGGCGGGTAACTCCTACGAGCAGTACTTC. Translation: CASSPRAGNSYEQYF. V and J are TRBV18 and TRBJ2-7, with D possibly TRBD2 on 5 matching bases. CDR3 length: 15 residues. Germline CDR1 is KGHSH and CDR2 is LQKENI. Trimming shortened V by 2 bases and J by 0 bases, and 11 bases separated the two germline ends.

This clone was picked up one time. V and J are TRBV4-2 and TRBJ2-3, with 14 bases fitting TRBD2. CDR3 size: 16 residues. V was clipped by 4 bases and J by 5 bases; unmatched bases: 5. The germline gives CDR1 LGHNA, CDR2 YNFKEQ. The CDR3 sequence: CASSRGTSGSRDTQYF. The CDR3 DNA sequence: TGTGCCAGCAGCCGCGGGACTAGCGGGAGTAGAGATACGCAGTATTTT.

This rearrangement joins TRBV2 to TRBJ1-2, with 8 bases identical to TRBD1. The CDR3 runs 14 residues. Per the germline V gene, CDR1 is SNHLY and CDR2 is FYNNEI. V shed 4 bases, J shed 5 bases, and the junction held 6 bases outside the gene matches. CDR3 residues: CASSASRGHYGYTF. CDR3 coding DNA: TGTGCCAGCAGTGCCAGCAGGGGGCATTATGGCTACACCTTC.

The rearrangement joins TRBV10-2 to TRBJ2-7; D unclear. The germline gives CDR1 WSHSY, CDR2 SAAADI. Trimming took off 3 bases at V and 3 bases at J, with 12 bases between the two ends. The CDR3 is 14 residues long. CDR3 DNA sequence: TGCGCCAGCAGTGATGGGCTGGGGATCTACGAGCAGTACTTC. Protein: CASSDGLGIYEQYF.

The genes are TRBV9 and TRBJ2-7; D is possibly TRBD2 (6 bases). CDR3 length: 14 residues. The germline CDR1 and CDR2 sequences are SGDLS and YYNGEE. V lost 0 bases, J lost 6 bases, and 13 bases lay in between. CDR3 sequence reads: CASSVGGGTGEQYF. In DNA, the CDR3 is TGTGCCAGCAGCGTAGGAGGCGGGACTGGCGAGCAGTACTTC.

Only one count was recorded for this clone. The chain couples TRBV21-1 to TRBJ2-1; whether TRBD2, the table's D call, matches the DNA was not checked. TRBV21-1 is shown as a pseudogene. The CDR3 extends over 24 amino acids. The CDR3 protein is CASISGLAGDRGSSRCSSYNEQFF. The CDR3 DNA is TGTGCCAGCATCTCAGGACTAGCGGGGGATCGGGGATCGTCACGGTGTAGCTCCTACAATGAGCAGTTCTTC.

The rearrangement uses TRBV7-3 and TRBJ2-2; unclear D gene. Trimming took 3 bases from V and 8 from J, leaving 7 bases between them. The V gene's germline CDR1 is SGHTA and CDR2 FQGTGA. The CDR3 has 12 amino acids. The CDR3 is CASSFTHGELFF. The CDR3 DNA follows: TGTGCCAGCAGCTTTACCCATGGGGAGCTGTTTTTT.

A single count supports this clone. V usage is TRBV18 and J usage is TRBJ2-1, with 7 nucleotides matching TRBD2. Per germline, CDR1 KGHSH and CDR2 LQKENI. With 6 bases clipped from V and 3 bases from J, the junction kept 8 bases outside the gene matches. The CDR3 spans 15 residues. CDR3 residues: CASSRGVADYNEQFF. The CDR3 DNA reads as TGTGCCAGCTCCCGGGGGGTAGCGGACTACAATGAGCAGTTCTTC.

The genes are TRBV5-6 and TRBJ1-2; 8 bases match TRBD1. The trim removed 2 bases at V and 4 bases at J, leaving 7 bases unmatched. This CDR3 contains 15 residues. In germline, CDR1 is SGHDT, CDR2 YYEEEE. DNA of the CDR3: TGTGCCAGCAGCTTAGGTCAGGGGGCTCTCTATGGCTACACCTTC. Its protein is CASSLGQGALYGYTF.

The rearrangement uses TRBV2 and TRBJ1-2; a weak D match, TRBD1 (6 bases). V lost 6 bases to trimming and J lost 4 bases, with 15 bases between them. The V gene's germline CDR1 is SNHLY and CDR2 FYNNEI. The CDR3 consists of 14 residues. In DNA form, the CDR3 reads TGTGCCAGCAGCCCACAGGGATCGGGCTATGGCTACACCTTC. Translating gives CASSPQGSGYGYTF.

The chain joins TRBV5-5 to TRBJ2-3; D might be TRBD1 (5 bases). The CDR3 consists of 15 residues. Trimming cost V 3 bases and J 1 base, with 12 bases left between them. The germline V gene has CDR1 SGHKS and CDR2 YYEKEE (reference sequence). DNA for the CDR3: TGTGCCAGCAGCTCCTGGGGCCCAGGCACAGATACGCAGTATTTT. Protein product: CASSSWGPGTDTQYF.

This rearrangement joins TRBV5-1 to TRBJ2-7; 9 bases align to TRBD1. The V gene end was trimmed by 7 bases and the J gene end by 5 bases; junction bases not matched to a gene: 4. The germline CDR1 and CDR2 sequences are SGHRS and YFSETQ. CDR3 length: 12 residues. The CDR3 loop is CASRDRADEQYF. The CDR3 DNA reads TGCGCCAGCCGGGACAGGGCAGACGAGCAGTACTTC. The full variable domain, completed using reference TRBV5-1 and TRBJ2-7, is KAGVTQTPRYLIKTRGQQVTLSCSPISGHRSVSWYQQTPGQGLQFLFEYFSETQRNKGNFPGRFSGRQFSNSRSEMNVSTLELGDSALYLCASRDRADEQYFGPGTRLTVT.

The J gene is TRBJ1-5, the V gene TRBV2; maybe TRBD1 (6 bases). Per the germline V gene, CDR1 is SNHLY and CDR2 is FYNNEI. The CDR3 runs 15 residues. V lost 0 bases and J 10 bases, leaving 16 bases between the germline ends. In DNA form, the CDR3 reads TGTGCCAGCAGTGAAGCGGGGGCCGGGGTATCCCCCCAGCATTTT. Its translation: CASSEAGAGVSPQHF.

The chain uses TRBV28 and TRBJ1-1; unclear D gene. Germline V gene sequence: CDR1 MDHEN, CDR2 SYDVKM. The CDR3 is made up of 14 amino acids. V lost 5 bases, J lost 6 bases, and 16 bases lay in between. The CDR3 DNA reads TGTGCCAGCAGTACTCGGGGAGGGAAGGCTGAAGCTTTCTTT. Translating gives CASSTRGGKAEAFF.

In regard to this clone: The sample contains more than one DNA sequence encoding this CDR3. CDR3 loop: CASSPLSGANVLTF. For the CDR3, the DNA is TGTGCCAGCAGCCCCTTGTCGGGGGCCAACGTCCTGACTTTC. The chain links TRBV27 to TRBJ2-6; D gene uncertain. Germline values: CDR1 MNHEY, CDR2 SMNVEV (reference sequence). V lost 6 bases and J 4 bases, leaving 10 bases between the germline ends. The CDR3 loop spans 14 amino acids.

This chain uses TRBV7-8 with TRBJ2-2; 7 bases fit TRBD1. With V trimmed by 8 bases and J by 1 base, 4 bases remained unmatched. This CDR3 contains 14 residues. Looked up from germline, CDR1 is SGHVS and CDR2 is FQNEAQ. As DNA, the CDR3 is TGTGCCAGCCTGACAGGGAAGAACACCGGGGAGCTGTTTTTT. Protein sequence: CASLTGKNTGELFF.

The chain couples TRBV2 to TRBJ2-1; the match to TRBD2 covers 7 bases. Trimming took 8 bases from V and 10 from J; bases not matched to a gene: 14. The CDR3 length is 14 residues. Germline assignment: CDR1 SNHLY and CDR2 FYNNEI. The CDR3 sequence is CASGVSGAEGEQFF. CDR3 sequence (DNA): TGTGCCAGCGGAGTGAGCGGGGCTGAGGGAGAGCAGTTCTTC.

The chain uses TRBV11-2 and TRBJ2-7; TRBD1 is a possible D gene (5 bases). V was clipped by 5 bases and J by 7 bases, with 12 bases between them. The germline CDR1 and CDR2 sequences are SGHAT and FQNNGV. The CDR3 sequence is 12 residues long. The CDR3 spells CASSPQGKEQYF. CDR3 DNA sequence: TGTGCCAGCAGCCCCCAGGGTAAAGAGCAGTACTTC. The complete variable domain, with remaining parts taken from reference TRBV11-2 and TRBJ2-7, reads EAGVAQSPRYKIIEKRQSVAFWCNPISGHATLYWYQQILGQGPKLLIQFQNNGVVDDSQLPKDRFSAERLKGVDSTLKIQPAKLEDSAVYLCASSPQGKEQYFGPGTRLTVT.

The V gene is TRBV19, the J gene TRBJ1-5; D remains ambiguous. Germline CDR1 LNHDA, CDR2 SQIVND (reference sequence). CDR3 size: 12 residues. Trimming shortened V by 9 bases and J by 1 base, and 7 bases separated the two germline ends. CDR3: CASGRSNQPQHF. The CDR3 DNA reads as TGTGCCAGCGGACGGAGCAATCAGCCCCAGCATTTT.